The present T cell receptor (beta chain) was sequenced within a study of control samples from healthy donors and cancer patients. V lost 1 base, J lost 1 base, and 12 bases lay in between. Germline loops: CDR1 KGHSH, CDR2 LQKENI. The CDR3 has 16 amino acids. Assay: immunoSEQ multiplex PCR; the TCRdb copy retains only in-frame clones and omits some. The data show about 120,000 clones, 88% seen once. The sequencing input was blood. V gene TRBV18 combines with J gene TRBJ2-3; unclear D gene. This sequence was found in a woman between 70 and 85 years old in good health. The CDR3 loop is CASSPQTTTGTDTQYF. As DNA, the CDR3 is TGTGCCAGCTCACCACAAACCACCACCGGCACAGATACGCAGTATTTT.